This TCR beta chain was documented in a study of identical twins. Overall study results and limits: Shared out-of-frame alpha sequences (those common to twins) showed excess low generation probability. Less excess twin sharing appeared in beta out-of-frame sequences. Conclusions relied on cross-sectional statistical analysis, not following the same donors.

Unique molecular identifiers were in the cDNA, with template-switch universal primer binding. TCRdb ran MiXCR on the 5' RACE reads and lists one entry per CDR3 protein. The sample has about 700,000 distinct CDR3 sequences; 8.6% are singletons. This clonotype showed up just a few times. The antigen remains unidentified. The V segment lost 2 bases and the J segment 4 bases; nucleotides outside the gene matches: 6. Looked up from germline, CDR1 is LGHNA and CDR2 is YNFKEQ. The CDR3 spans 15 residues. Another study also made use of these data, one on yellow fever vaccine responses in identical twins.

The sample taken for sequencing was PBMCs. This sequence originates from a woman aged 18-29 years in good health. This chain links TRBV4-2 with TRBJ2-3, with 7 bases matching TRBD1. The CDR3 bases are TGTGCCAGCAGCCAACTGGGACAGAACTCAGATACGCAGTATTTT. Protein product: CASSQLGQNSDTQYF.